A single sample gave rise to the 18 T cell receptor beta chains below, sequenced in a study of OX40 agonist ivuxolimab in advanced cancers. Assay used: immunoSEQ multiplex PCR; TCRdb lists only in-frame clones, some missing. The sample consists of approximately 30,000 clones, approximately 80% of them appearing once. Sequencing was performed on CD4+ or CD8+ T cells sorted from blood, taken in a trial of the OX40 agonist ivuxolimab. These receptor sequences come from an adult with an advanced solid tumor such as melanoma, head and neck, liver or kidney cancer.

The chain links TRBV9 to TRBJ2-1; D gene uncertain. CDR3 size: 10 residues. Germline V gene data show CDR1 as SGDLS and CDR2 as YYNGEE. V lost 3 bases and J lost 7, with 2 bases in between. The CDR3 spells CASSGNEQFF. The CDR3 coding sequence is TGTGCCAGCAGCGGTAATGAGCAGTTCTTC. The full variable domain, in which reference TRBV9 and TRBJ2-1 provide the parts outside the CDR3, is DSGVTQTPKHLITATGQRVTLRCSPRSGDLSVYWYQQSLDQGLQFLIQYYNGEERAKGNILERFSAQQFPDLHSELNLSSLELGDSALYFCASSGNEQFFGPGTRLTVL.

The rearrangement links TRBV11-3 to TRBJ2-6; no reliable D call. This CDR3 comprises 18 residues. CDR1 and CDR2 from the germline V gene are SGHNT and YENEEA. Trimming pared 2 bases from V and 5 bases from J, leaving 19 bases between. Written as DNA, the CDR3 is TGTGCCAGCAGCTTATTCCCCTTTGCCGATCCAAGGGCCAACGTCCTGACTTTC. Encoded protein: CASSLFPFADPRANVLTF.

This clone was seen once. This sequence joins TRBV2 and TRBJ2-5, with D possibly matching TRBD1 (6 bases). V lost 7 bases and J lost 3, with 9 bases in between. The length of the CDR3 is 12 residues. Germline CDR1 reads SNHLY; CDR2 reads FYNNEI. The chain's CDR3 is CASIQGKETQYF. Written as DNA, the CDR3 is TGTGCCAGCATCCAGGGGAAAGAGACCCAGTACTTC.

V usage is TRBV6-1 and J usage is TRBJ2-2, with D possibly matching TRBD2 (5 bases). Germline CDR1 is MNHNS and CDR2 is SASEGT. This CDR3 is built from 16 residues. Trimming stripped 0 bases from V and 3 bases from J, with 11 bases between. The CDR3 DNA reads as TGTGCCAGCAGTGAAGCGTTAACGGGGTACACCGGGGAGCTGTTTTTT. Amino acids: CASSEALTGYTGELFF.

This clone counts as medium-sized. This chain connects TRBV7-9 to TRBJ2-7; 8 bases are shared with TRBD2. Germline CDR1 and CDR2: SEHNR and FQNEAQ (reference sequence). The V gene end was trimmed by 4 bases and the J gene end by 5 bases; junction bases not matched to a gene: 7. This CDR3 region has 14 residues. The CDR3 DNA reads as TGTGCCAGCAGCTCCCCGGGAGGGGGTCACGAGCAGTACTTC. Residues: CASSSPGGGHEQYF.

V usage is TRBV2 and J usage is TRBJ1-1, with a possible D match to TRBD1 (5 bases). V gave up 4 bases and J gave up 3 bases, with 12 bases separating them. Germline CDR1 is SNHLY and CDR2 is FYNNEI. The CDR3 has 14 residues. This chain's CDR3 is CASSVREVYTEAFF. The CDR3 bases are TGTGCCAGCAGTGTCAGGGAGGTGTACACTGAAGCTTTCTTT.

CDR3 nucleotides: TGTGCCTGGAGCCGTGACACGATGGCCAACACTGAAGCTTTCTTT. The encoded protein is CAWSRDTMANTEAFF. The genes are TRBV30 and TRBJ1-1, with D unresolved. Between the trimmed V and J ends, which lost 3 bases and 2 bases, there was a span of 16 bases. Germline-derived CDR1 and CDR2 are GTSNPN and SVGIG (reference sequence). The CDR3 sequence is 15 residues long.

The chain recombines TRBV6-5 with TRBJ1-5; D gene unclear. V lost 5 bases and J lost 5, with 13 bases in between. The CDR3 consists of 14 residues. The germline gives CDR1 MNHEY, CDR2 SVGAGI. In DNA, the CDR3 is TGTGCCAGCAGTGATGAGGTAGGTCATCAGCCCCAGCATTTT. Translation: CASSDEVGHQPQHF.

Many counts were recorded for this clone. V and J are TRBV14 and TRBJ1-2, with D perhaps TRBD1 (6 bases). Germline assignment: CDR1 SGHDN and CDR2 FVKESK. This CDR3 has 16 residues. V gave up 5 bases and J gave up 6 bases, with 22 bases separating them. The CDR3 DNA reads TGTGCCAGCAGCAACATTATCGGTTACAGGGTTCATGGCTACACCTTC. The encoded protein is CASSNIIGYRVHGYTF.

The V call is TRBV9, the J call TRBJ1-6; D not resolved. CDR3 size: 15 residues. Germline CDR1 and CDR2: SGDLS and YYNGEE. V was cut by 0 bases and J by 10 bases, with 14 bases left in between. CDR3 amino acids: CASSVVGNFGSPLHF. The CDR3 DNA sequence: TGTGCCAGCAGCGTAGTCGGGAATTTTGGCTCACCCCTCCACTTT. The full variable domain, rest sourced from reference TRBV9 and TRBJ1-6, is DSGVTQTPKHLITATGQRVTLRCSPRSGDLSVYWYQQSLDQGLQFLIQYYNGEERAKGNILERFSAQQFPDLHSELNLSSLELGDSALYFCASSVVGNFGSPLHFGNGTRLTVT.

V usage is TRBV28 and J usage is TRBJ1-2; D gene ambiguous. The CDR3 length is 10 residues. Germline-derived CDR1 and CDR2 are MDHEN and SYDVKM. V was cut by 6 bases and J by 9 bases, with 8 bases left in between. The CDR3 DNA reads TGTGCCAGCAGGCTCGTAAGCTACACCTTC. Its translation is CASRLVSYTF.

This rearrangement joins TRBV5-6 to TRBJ2-1; possibly TRBD1 for D (6 bases). The CDR3 contains 14 residues. Per the germline V gene, CDR1 is SGHDT and CDR2 is YYEEEE. V lost 5 bases and J lost 0, with 9 bases in between. As DNA, the CDR3 is TGTGCCAGCAGGGGACACCTCTCCTACAATGAGCAGTTCTTC. Encoded protein: CASRGHLSYNEQFF.

The gene calls are TRBV11-3 and TRBJ1-1, with D unclear. Germline V CDR1 and CDR2: SGHNT, YENEEA. This CDR3 has 13 amino acids. The V end lost 0 bases, the J end lost 0 bases, and 2 bases lay between the germline ends. The CDR3 sequence is CASSLDLNTEAFF. The CDR3 DNA reads as TGTGCCAGCAGCTTAGACCTGAACACTGAAGCTTTCTTT.

This chain joins TRBV6-1 and TRBJ2-7, with D perhaps being TRBD1 or TRBD2 (6 bases each). This CDR3 contains 14 residues. CDR1 and CDR2 from the germline V gene are MNHNS and SASEGT. V lost 4 bases and J 4 bases, leaving 14 bases between the germline ends. The CDR3 DNA follows: TGTGCCAGCAGTGGGTGGCGGGGACATTACGAGCAGTACTTC. Amino acids: CASSGWRGHYEQYF.

This clone was seen just once. V is TRBV27 and J is TRBJ1-1; D remains unclear. V lost 5 bases to trimming and J lost 0 bases, with 13 bases between them. The CDR3 length is 15 residues. Per germline, CDR1 MNHEY and CDR2 SMNVEV (reference sequence). The CDR3 loop is CASSPSDIVNTEAFF. CDR3 bases: TGTGCCAGCAGTCCCTCTGACATAGTGAACACTGAAGCTTTCTTT.

The rearrangement links TRBV11-2 to TRBJ2-3; D possibly corresponds to TRBD1 (5 bases). The CDR3 totals 12 residues. CDR1 and CDR2 from the germline V gene are SGHAT and FQNNGV. Trimming pared 7 bases from V and 12 bases from J, leaving 17 bases between. CDR3 DNA: TGTGCCAGCACCCAAGGGGCAACGGACCAGTATTTT. Its translation: CASTQGATDQYF.

The gene calls are TRBV4-1 and TRBJ2-1; TRBD2 might be the D (6 bases). Germline CDR1 is MGHRA and CDR2 is YSYEKL. The CDR3 extends over 16 amino acids. Trimming left V 3 bases short and J 7 bases short, with 19 bases between. The CDR3 DNA is TGCGCCAGCAGCCACCTCACCGGGACTGGGGGGAATGAGCAGTTCTTC. Protein: CASSHLTGTGGNEQFF.

The rearrangement links TRBV11-2 to TRBJ2-6; 7 bases line up with TRBD2. Trimming removed 3 bases from V and 4 bases from J; junction bases left unmatched: 12. This CDR3 spans 18 amino acids. CDR1 is SGHAT and CDR2 is FQNNGV in the germline V gene. CDR3 region: CASSFSGLVGSGANVLTF. CDR3 DNA sequence: TGTGCCAGCAGCTTTTCCGGACTAGTAGGATCGGGGGCCAACGTCCTGACTTTC.